This TCR beta chain was identified in a study of cytomegalovirus exposure and HLA in healthy donors. Study-level findings and limits: In the 95 to 150 validation repertoires, approximately 94% of cluster scores exceeded 0, per a later analysis. Reports indicated that the classifier achieved high specificity and sensitivity in diagnosing cytomegalovirus status.

To note about this clone: Antigen unknown.

Produced via immunoSEQ multiplex PCR; TCRdb's table is partial and in-frame only. The table shows 150,000 to 200,000 clones, with around 90% occurring only once. V lost 3 bases, J lost 4 bases, and 5 bases stayed unmatched. The CDR3 consists of 15 residues. Germline CDR1 reads SEHNR; CDR2 reads FQNEAQ (reference sequence). This clonotype was obtained from a young man in good health and CMV-seronegative. Input material: PBMCs. V gene TRBV7-9 combines with J gene TRBJ2-5; 10 nucleotides match TRBD1. CDR3 residues: CASSLGQGLGETQYF. The DNA for the CDR3 is TGTGCCAGCAGCTTGGGACAGGGGTTGGGAGAGACCCAGTACTTC.